The clone carrying this T cell receptor (beta chain) was seen once. The antigen is not known. The data stem from a study of cytotoxic CD8 clonotypes in ibrutinib-treated CLL. Regarding the study as a whole: Timing of sampling differed between sustained-remission and progressing patients.

Only in-frame clones appear in the TCRdb table, and some are missing; sequencing was by immunoSEQ multiplex PCR. The top ten hold around 21% of the sample, which has about 57,000 clones, around 60% seen once. This CDR3 region has 16 residues. Trimming cost V 3 bases and J 3 bases; bases outside gene matches: 5. Germline CDR1 is ENHRY and CDR2 is SYGVKD. The sequenced sample was PBMCs, obtained after 24 months of ibrutinib treatment. The chain combines TRBV10-3 with TRBJ2-1; 10 bases map to TRBD2. The origin of this receptor is a human donor with chronic lymphocytic leukemia. The DNA for the CDR3 is TGTGCCATCAGTGATAGCGGGAGGCCTTACTACAATGAGCAGTTCTTC. Translated: CAISDSGRPYYNEQFF.